The present entry profiles one T cell receptor beta chain with its context. TCR beta VDJ and CDR3 profiling used genomic DNA as template. TCRdb re-analysed the reads in MiXCR, keeping a single row per CDR3 protein. The sample shows about 150,000 distinct CDR3 sequences, around two fifths of them seen only once. The sample belongs to a study of CD8+CD57+ T cells in acquired aplastic anemia. The trim removed 8 bases at V and 11 bases at J, leaving 12 bases unmatched. The CDR3 runs 13 residues. Germline V lookup: CDR1 KGHDR, CDR2 SFDVKD. This TCR was sampled from a human donor in good health, serving as a control. Sequencing was carried out using sorted CD4+, CD8+, or CD8+CD57+ T cells (not recorded which) from PBMCs. The chain combines TRBV24-1 with TRBJ2-3; 7 bases match TRBD1. For the CDR3, the DNA is TGTGCCACCACCGGGACAGCCGGGCATGAGCAGTATTTT. This translates into CATTGTAGHEQYF.